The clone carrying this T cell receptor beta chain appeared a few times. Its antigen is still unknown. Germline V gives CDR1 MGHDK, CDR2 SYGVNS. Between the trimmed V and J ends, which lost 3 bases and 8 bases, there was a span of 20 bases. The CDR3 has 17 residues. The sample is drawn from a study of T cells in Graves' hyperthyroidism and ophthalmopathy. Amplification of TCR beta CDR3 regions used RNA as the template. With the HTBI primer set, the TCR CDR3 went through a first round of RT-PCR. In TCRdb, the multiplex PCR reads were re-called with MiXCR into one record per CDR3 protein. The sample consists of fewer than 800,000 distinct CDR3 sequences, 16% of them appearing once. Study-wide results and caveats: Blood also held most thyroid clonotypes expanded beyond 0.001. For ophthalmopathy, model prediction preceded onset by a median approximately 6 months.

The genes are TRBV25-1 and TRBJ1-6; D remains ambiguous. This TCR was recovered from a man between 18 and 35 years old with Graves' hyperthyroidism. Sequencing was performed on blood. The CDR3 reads CASSDPTSRWMDSPLHF. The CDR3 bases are TGTGCCAGCAGTGACCCCACCTCACGGTGGATGGATTCACCCCTCCACTTT.